This T cell receptor (beta chain) was documented in a study of synovial regulatory T cells in juvenile arthritis. The overall study: Treatments: a few naive, several methotrexate, one methotrexate plus infliximab, one unknown.

The table came from immunoSEQ multiplex PCR; TCRdb's copy has only in-frame clones and leaves some out. Its clone listing holds around 2,200 clones. This clone is labeled medium-sized (0.01 to 0.1%) based on frequency. Germline CDR1 MGHDK, CDR2 SYGVNS. The CDR3 length is 14 residues. No DNA is recorded. The synovial samples were synovial fluid, paired with peripheral blood from each active arthritis patient. The approximately eleven donors had active juvenile idiopathic arthritis, with 3 polyarticular and 8 oligoarticular cases. Sequenced material: Treg cells from the synovium. The receptor comes from a donor younger than 30 with juvenile idiopathic arthritis. The chain uses TRBV25-1 and TRBJ2-7; lacking DNA, the TRBD2 call made by TCRdb goes unchecked. The CDR3 protein is CASSAILAGDEQYF.